One and the same sample provided the 5 T cell receptor beta chains below, sequenced in a study of T cells in Graves' hyperthyroidism and ophthalmopathy. Amplified TCR beta CDR3 regions came from RNA transcripts. Using the HTBI primer set, a first-round RT-PCR was run on the TCR CDR3. TCRdb reprocessed the multiplex PCR reads with MiXCR, giving one entry per CDR3 protein. The data show over 350,000 distinct CDR3 sequences, about 18% seen once. Material: blood. Every receptor here comes from a man aged 18 to 29 with Graves' ophthalmopathy.

This clonotype was detected ten times or more. This rearrangement joins TRBV12-3 or TRBV12-4 to TRBJ1-1; a weak D match, TRBD1 (5 bases). This CDR3 is built from 13 residues. Between the trimmed V and J ends, which lost 7 bases and 0 bases, there was a span of 9 bases. CDR3 residues: CASTLTVNTEAFF. DNA of the CDR3: TGTGCCAGCACTTTGACAGTGAACACTGAAGCTTTCTTT.

This clonotype was picked up many times. The CDR3: CASSDRRGPSYNEQFF. The DNA for the CDR3 is TGTGCCAGCAGTGATAGGCGGGGCCCCTCCTACAATGAGCAGTTCTTC. The genes are TRBV2 and TRBJ2-1; D may be TRBD2 (6 bases). Germline V lookup: CDR1 SNHLY, CDR2 FYNNEI. V was clipped by 3 bases and J by 0 bases, with 12 bases between them. The CDR3 is made up of 16 amino acids.

This clonotype showed up many times. The rearrangement uses TRBV10-3 and TRBJ1-1; D gene unclear. V was clipped by 6 bases and J by 8 bases, with 16 bases between them. CDR1 ENHRY and CDR2 SYGVKD come from the germline V gene. CDR3 size: 13 residues. The CDR3 DNA sequence: TGTGCCATCAGGAAGTCCTCCGCGACCGAAGCTTTCTTT. Translated: CAIRKSSATEAFF.

This clonotype was counted a few times. This chain links TRBV27 with TRBJ2-1; 7 nucleotides agree with TRBD2. This CDR3 has 16 residues. CDR1 and CDR2 (germline): MNHEY, SMNVEV (reference sequence). With V trimmed by 5 bases and J by 8 bases, 15 bases remained unmatched. The CDR3 loop reads CASSINYPAGVDEQFF. In nucleotides, the CDR3 is TGTGCCAGCAGTATAAATTATCCGGCGGGGGTCGATGAGCAGTTCTTC.

As for this clonotype: It may be a read error: a sequence one base away is much more abundant. J is TRBJ2-1 and V is TRBV27, with 11 bases fitting TRBD2. The length of the CDR3 is 15 residues. Germline loops: CDR1 MNHEY, CDR2 SMNVEV (reference sequence). The CDR3 spells CATSVSGGVYNEQFF. The CDR3 nucleotides read TGTGCCACCAGTGTTAGCGGGGGGGTCTACAATGAGCAGTTCTTC.